These 9 T cell receptor beta chains were sequenced from one sample in a study of shared clonotypes between healthy human individuals. TCRdb's table, derived via immunoSEQ multiplex PCR, lists solely in-frame clones and lacks some. The sample has 1.6 million or so clones, roughly 96% seen once. Sequencing input: naive CD4+ T cells sorted from blood. Noted subset: CD45RA+ positively selected. The receptors were gathered from a man in his thirties or forties in good health.

The chain recombines TRBV11-2 with TRBJ1-2; TRBD1 matches 8 bases. Looked up from germline, CDR1 is SGHAT and CDR2 is FQNNGV. V dropped 5 bases and J dropped 4; count of bases not matched to a gene: 18. This CDR3 is 18 amino acids long. The CDR3 bases are TGTGCCAGCAGCATCGGGACAGGATCGCCATTATCATTCTATGGCTACACCTTC. Translating gives CASSIGTGSPLSFYGYTF.

Here the CDR3 DNA reads TGTGCCAGCGGGGGGAACACTGAAGCTTTCTTT. It translates to CASGGNTEAFF. The chain joins TRBV28 to TRBJ1-1, with D possibly TRBD1 on 5 matching bases. V was cut by 8 bases and J by 1 base, with 5 bases left in between. The CDR3 loop spans 11 amino acids. Germline values: CDR1 MDHEN, CDR2 SYDVKM.

The rearrangement uses TRBV5-6 and TRBJ2-5; 8 nucleotides line up with TRBD1. The V and J ends lost 1 base and 4 bases, in that order; junction bases with no gene match: 6. The CDR3 spans 15 residues. Germline assignment: CDR1 SGHDT and CDR2 YYEEEE. As DNA, the CDR3 is TGTGCCAGCAGCTTGATGGCAGGGGGCCGAGAGACCCAGTACTTC. This sequence encodes CASSLMAGGRETQYF.

This chain connects TRBV28 to TRBJ2-7; TRBD1 matches at 10 bases. V dropped 6 bases and J dropped 6; count of bases not matched to a gene: 8. The CDR3 length is 14 residues. The germline gives CDR1 MDHEN, CDR2 SYDVKM. The CDR3 is CASSLTGGSSEQYF. The CDR3 DNA is TGTGCCAGCAGCTTGACAGGGGGCTCCAGCGAGCAGTACTTC.

This clone was recorded once. J is TRBJ2-7 and V is TRBV28; 8 bases are shared with TRBD1. Germline V gives CDR1 MDHEN, CDR2 SYDVKM. V shed 5 bases, J shed 6 bases, and the junction held 15 bases outside the gene matches. This CDR3 has 16 amino acids. The CDR3 loop is CASSRRTGLARAEQYF. The CDR3 DNA reads TGTGCCAGCAGTCGCAGGACAGGGCTAGCGCGAGCCGAGCAGTACTTC.

The chain links TRBV18 to TRBJ2-7; D gene ambiguous. The CDR3 runs 15 residues. Per the germline V gene, CDR1 is KGHSH and CDR2 is LQKENI. V dropped 0 bases and J dropped 5 bases, with 14 bases sitting between them. The CDR3 region is CASSPPGNAKDEQYF. The CDR3 DNA reads TGTGCCAGCTCACCACCAGGGAACGCTAAGGACGAGCAGTACTTC.

J is TRBJ1-2 and V is TRBV7-2; possible D gene TRBD1, 6 bases. The CDR3 consists of 16 residues. Trimming left V 5 bases short and J 6 bases short, with 22 bases between. CDR1 is SGHTA, CDR2 FQGNSA, per germline. CDR3 amino acids: CASSPGEYGGLHGYTF. The CDR3 DNA sequence: TGTGCCAGCAGCCCAGGGGAGTACGGGGGATTGCATGGCTACACCTTC.

The J gene is TRBJ1-1, the V gene TRBV25-1; no clear D gene. The germline V and J ends were trimmed by 0 bases and 5 bases, with 13 bases remaining between them. Germline values: CDR1 MGHDK, CDR2 SYGVNS. The CDR3 consists of 15 residues. CDR3 loop: CASSEYRLGRTEAFF. CDR3 nucleotide sequence: TGTGCCAGCAGTGAATACCGACTGGGCAGAACTGAAGCTTTCTTT.

The chain combines TRBV6-1 with TRBJ1-1; 7 nucleotides line up with TRBD1. Looked up from germline, CDR1 is MNHNS and CDR2 is SASEGT. This CDR3 is 17 amino acids long. V shed 4 bases and J 3 bases; nucleotides not matched to a gene: 14. CDR3 protein: CASSVLGGRAPDTEAFF. The CDR3 nucleotides read TGTGCCAGCAGTGTTTTAGGGGGCCGTGCGCCTGACACTGAAGCTTTCTTT.